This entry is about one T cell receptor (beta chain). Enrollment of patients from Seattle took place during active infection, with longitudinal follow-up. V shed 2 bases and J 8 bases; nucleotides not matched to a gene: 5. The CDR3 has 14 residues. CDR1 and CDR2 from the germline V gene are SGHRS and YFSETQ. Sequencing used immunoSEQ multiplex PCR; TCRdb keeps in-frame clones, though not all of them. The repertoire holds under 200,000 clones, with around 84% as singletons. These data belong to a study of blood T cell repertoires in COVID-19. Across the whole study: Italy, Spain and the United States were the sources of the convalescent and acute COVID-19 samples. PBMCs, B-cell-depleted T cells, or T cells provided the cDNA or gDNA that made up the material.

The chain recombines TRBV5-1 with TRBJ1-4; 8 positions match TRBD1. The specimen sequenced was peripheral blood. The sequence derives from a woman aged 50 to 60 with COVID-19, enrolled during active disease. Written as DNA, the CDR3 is TGCGCCAGCAGCTTTGACAGGGGAGAGGAAAAACTGTTTTTT. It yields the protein CASSFDRGEEKLFF.